This T cell receptor beta chain originates from a study of blood T cells in healthy people across ages. Primers used in a second PCR of about 7 to 12 cycles were a sample-barcoded 5' primer and a J-beta primer mix. TCRdb reprocessed the 5' RACE reads via MiXCR and lists one record per CDR3 protein. The table records 700,000 to 900,000 distinct CDR3 sequences, 40% to 65% of them present only once. The CDR3 has 14 amino acids. The germline V gene has CDR1 MNHNY and CDR2 SVGAGI (reference sequence). V was clipped by 5 bases and J by 7 bases; unmatched bases: 7. The genes are TRBV6-6 and TRBJ1-4, with 7 bases aligning to TRBD1. The specimen was blood. This sequence originates from a man older than 75 in good health. The CDR3 here is CASSTDRIREKLFF. In DNA, the CDR3 is TGTGCCAGCAGTACGGACAGGATTCGTGAAAAACTGTTTTTT.